This is a list of T cell receptor beta chains from one sample in a study of blood T cell repertoires in COVID-19. Here immunoSEQ multiplex PCR was the method, and the copy in TCRdb shows in-frame clones only, minus some. The profile shows 250,000 to 300,000 clones, roughly four fifths of them singletons. The sequenced sample was PBMCs or T cells enriched from blood (not recorded which). These receptor sequences come from a man aged 30-40 years with acute COVID-19. Both conserved end residues are part of each CDR3. Each record gives: V gene, J gene, D gene, clone size, CDR3 DNA, CDR3 protein. D genes are given only for firm matches. The listing skips clone size in some rows; elsewhere it reads once, few, many or a size class.

v_call: TRBV5-1
j_call: TRBJ1-1
d_call: .
clone_size: .
cdr3_nt: TGTGCCAGCAGCGGCCAGGGGAAAGCTTTCTTT
cdr3_aa: CASSGQGKAFF

v_call: TRBV5-4
j_call: TRBJ2-5
d_call: TRBD1
clone_size: .
cdr3_nt: TGTGCCAGCAGAGATAGGACAGGGCTGCAAGAGACCCAGTACTTC
cdr3_aa: CASRDRTGLQETQYF

v_call: TRBV30
j_call: TRBJ2-4
d_call: TRBD2
clone_size: .
cdr3_nt: TGTGCCTGGGCGGGGGATTTGAACATTCAGTACTTC
cdr3_aa: CAWAGDLNIQYF

v_call: TRBV7-9
j_call: TRBJ1-2
d_call: TRBD1
clone_size: .
cdr3_nt: TGTGCCAGCAGCCGGGGACAGACCTACACCTTC
cdr3_aa: CASSRGQTYTF

v_call: TRBV6-5
j_call: TRBJ2-2
d_call: TRBD2
clone_size: once
cdr3_nt: TGTGCCAGCAGAGGACTAGCGGTAACCGGGGAGCTGTTTTTT
cdr3_aa: CASRGLAVTGELFF

v_call: TRBV2
j_call: TRBJ1-5
d_call: .
clone_size: .
cdr3_nt: TGTGCCAGCAGTGAAAGTGGGGCTAATCAGCCCCAGCATTTT
cdr3_aa: CASSESGANQPQHF

v_call: TRBV11-2
j_call: TRBJ1-5
d_call: .
clone_size: .
cdr3_nt: TGTGCCAGCAGCCCACTGGGCAGAAACGATCAGCCCCAGCATTTT
cdr3_aa: CASSPLGRNDQPQHF

v_call: TRBV25-1
j_call: TRBJ1-1
d_call: .
clone_size: .
cdr3_nt: TGTGCCAGCAGACCCCCATTCCCCCTCCCCAGTGAAGCTTTCTTT
cdr3_aa: CASRPPFPLPSEAFF

v_call: TRBV27
j_call: TRBJ1-1
d_call: .
clone_size: .
cdr3_nt: TGTGCCAGCAGTTTATCGAGGCAGACTGAAGCTTTCTTT
cdr3_aa: CASSLSRQTEAFF

v_call: TRBV7-9
j_call: TRBJ2-1
d_call: .
clone_size: .
cdr3_nt: TGTGCCAGCAGCTTGCGGGTAGGGTCCTACAATGAGCAGTTCTTC
cdr3_aa: CASSLRVGSYNEQFF

v_call: TRBV2
j_call: TRBJ2-5
d_call: .
clone_size: .
cdr3_nt: TGTGCCAGCACCTGGGACACACAAGAGACCCAGTACTTC
cdr3_aa: CASTWDTQETQYF

v_call: TRBV30
j_call: TRBJ1-3
d_call: .
clone_size: .
cdr3_nt: TGTGCCTGGAGTCGTCCAGGGAACTCTGGAAACACCATATATTTT
cdr3_aa: CAWSRPGNSGNTIYF

v_call: TRBV29-1
j_call: TRBJ1-3
d_call: .
clone_size: .
cdr3_nt: TGCAGCGTAAGGGACACTCGGCACCTCTCTGGAAACACCATATATTTT
cdr3_aa: CSVRDTRHLSGNTIYF

v_call: TRBV5-5
j_call: TRBJ2-3
d_call: .
clone_size: once
cdr3_nt: TGTGCCAGCAGCTCTAATATAAATACGCAGTATTTT
cdr3_aa: CASSSNINTQYF

v_call: TRBV6-6
j_call: TRBJ1-3
d_call: TRBD1
clone_size: once
cdr3_nt: TGTGCCAGCAGCCACAGGATCGGGACAGGGGGCTCTGGAAACACCATATATTTT
cdr3_aa: CASSHRIGTGGSGNTIYF

v_call: TRBV4-2
j_call: TRBJ1-2
d_call: .
clone_size: .
cdr3_nt: TGTGCCAGCAGCCAAGATTATTCCCGGGATGGCTACACCTTC
cdr3_aa: CASSQDYSRDGYTF

v_call: TRBV18
j_call: TRBJ1-3
d_call: .
clone_size: .
cdr3_nt: TGTGCCAGCTCACCAGTCGCAGGGAGGAACGGAAACACCATATATTTT
cdr3_aa: CASSPVAGRNGNTIYF

v_call: TRBV6-2/TRBV6-3
j_call: TRBJ1-4
d_call: .
clone_size: .
cdr3_nt: TGTGCCAGCAGTTACGGCCTTATGAAACTGTTTTTT
cdr3_aa: CASSYGLMKLFF

v_call: TRBV7-9
j_call: TRBJ1-6
d_call: TRBD1
clone_size: .
cdr3_nt: TGTGCCAGCAGCTCCGGACAGGCTTTCGATTCACCCCTCCACTTT
cdr3_aa: CASSSGQAFDSPLHF

v_call: TRBV18
j_call: TRBJ1-4
d_call: .
clone_size: .
cdr3_nt: TGTGCCAGCTCACGAGACAGTGCAACTAATGAAAAACTGTTTTTT
cdr3_aa: CASSRDSATNEKLFF

v_call: TRBV5-6
j_call: TRBJ2-3
d_call: TRBD2
clone_size: .
cdr3_nt: TGTGCCAGCAGCTTGGCTAGCGGGGGGGCTACAGATACGCAGTATTTT
cdr3_aa: CASSLASGGATDTQYF

v_call: TRBV5-4
j_call: TRBJ2-1
d_call: TRBD1
clone_size: .
cdr3_nt: TGTGCCAGCAGATGGGACAGGGGGCAGGCCTACAATGAGCAGTTCTTC
cdr3_aa: CASRWDRGQAYNEQFF

v_call: TRBV3-1/TRBV3-2
j_call: TRBJ1-3
d_call: .
clone_size: .
cdr3_nt: TGTGCCAGCAGCCGAGAGACCAGGGTAAACACCATATATTTT
cdr3_aa: CASSRETRVNTIYF

v_call: TRBV5-1
j_call: TRBJ2-5
d_call: .
clone_size: .
cdr3_nt: TGCGCCAGCAGCTTGGGAGGGAAGGAGACCCAGTACTTC
cdr3_aa: CASSLGGKETQYF

v_call: TRBV21-1
j_call: TRBJ2-5
d_call: .
clone_size: .
cdr3_nt: TGTGCCAGCAGCCCGCTGGGACTAGCGGGAGACAATCGATGGAAGACCCAGTACTTC
cdr3_aa: CASSPLGLAGDNRWKTQYF

v_call: TRBV27
j_call: TRBJ2-1
d_call: TRBD2
clone_size: .
cdr3_nt: TGTGCCAACCCCAGGACTAGCGGGAGTGATTGGCCCTACAATGAGCAGTTCTTC
cdr3_aa: CANPRTSGSDWPYNEQFF

v_call: TRBV5-1
j_call: TRBJ1-6
d_call: TRBD1
clone_size: .
cdr3_nt: TGCGCCAGCAGTTTTACAGGGGTTTCACCCCTCCACTTT
cdr3_aa: CASSFTGVSPLHF

v_call: TRBV11-2
j_call: TRBJ1-5
d_call: .
clone_size: .
cdr3_nt: TGTGCCAGCAGCTCGACGGGTAATCAGCCCCAGCATTTT
cdr3_aa: CASSSTGNQPQHF

v_call: TRBV6-5
j_call: TRBJ1-4
d_call: .
clone_size: .
cdr3_nt: TGTGCCAGCAGAGCCCATAACGGTGAAAAACTGTTTTTT
cdr3_aa: CASRAHNGEKLFF

v_call: TRBV6-5
j_call: TRBJ1-6
d_call: TRBD1
clone_size: once
cdr3_nt: TGTGCCAGCAGAACGGACAGGAGTCGTCCCCTCCACTTT
cdr3_aa: CASRTDRSRPLHF

v_call: TRBV20-1
j_call: TRBJ1-3
d_call: TRBD1
clone_size: .
cdr3_nt: TGCAGTGCTAGTCCCAGGGGGCATGAGGACACCATATATTTT
cdr3_aa: CSASPRGHEDTIYF

v_call: TRBV5-1
j_call: TRBJ1-2
d_call: TRBD1
clone_size: .
cdr3_nt: TGTGCCAGCAGCTTTCCGGGACAGGGAATGCATGGCTACACCTTC
cdr3_aa: CASSFPGQGMHGYTF

v_call: TRBV7-2
j_call: TRBJ1-1
d_call: .
clone_size: .
cdr3_nt: TGTGCCAGCAGCCAGGACACCTTCCTGGGGCCTGAGGAGGGCACTGAAGCTTTCTTT
cdr3_aa: CASSQDTFLGPEEGTEAFF

v_call: TRBV19
j_call: TRBJ2-1
d_call: .
clone_size: .
cdr3_nt: TGTGCCAGTAGTCCGGGGGGCCCGCGCAATGAGCAGTTCTTC
cdr3_aa: CASSPGGPRNEQFF